These 31 T cell receptor beta chains share one sample of origin, sequenced in a study of T cell clones after liver transplantation. Sequencing was performed with immunoSEQ multiplex PCR; in TCRdb, only in-frame clones are kept and a portion is missing. The data contain 85,000 to 130,000 clones, approximately 85% of them singletons. The specimen was CD4+ T cells from blood, collected before liver transplant. Source of these receptors: a human donor who received a liver transplant.

This chain uses TRBV27 with TRBJ2-5; weak D call: TRBD1 (5 bases). Germline V gene sequence: CDR1 MNHEY, CDR2 SMNVEV (reference sequence). CDR3 size: 14 residues. V lost 0 bases, J lost 1 base, and 6 bases lay in between. The CDR3 sequence is CASSLSRVQETQYF. The CDR3 coding sequence is TGTGCCAGCAGTTTATCCAGGGTCCAAGAGACCCAGTACTTC.

This clone was counted a few times. This chain links TRBV4-2 with TRBJ2-2; D perhaps matches TRBD2 (7 bases). The CDR3 contains 16 residues. Trimming pared 1 base from V and 0 bases from J, leaving 9 bases between. Per the germline V gene, CDR1 is LGHNA and CDR2 is YNFKEQ. The CDR3 spells CASSQAGGPNTGELFF. CDR3 DNA: TGTGCCAGCAGCCAAGCGGGGGGCCCGAACACCGGGGAGCTGTTTTTT.

The rearrangement uses TRBV9 and TRBJ2-3; D might be TRBD2 (7 bases). Per the germline V gene, CDR1 is SGDLS and CDR2 is YYNGEE. V gave up 1 base and J gave up 0 bases, with 9 bases separating them. The CDR3 runs to 15 residues. CDR3 amino acids: CASSVRGASTDTQYF. The CDR3, as DNA: TGTGCCAGCAGCGTACGGGGGGCCAGCACAGATACGCAGTATTTT.

The chain is built from TRBV10-3 and TRBJ2-3, with D tentatively TRBD2 (5 bases). CDR1 and CDR2 (germline): ENHRY, SYGVKD. V dropped 0 bases and J dropped 6 bases, with 16 bases sitting between them. The CDR3 runs to 16 residues. The CDR3 region is CAISESTRSPRDTQYF. The DNA for the CDR3 is TGTGCCATCAGTGAGTCCACTAGATCACCAAGGGATACGCAGTATTTT.

This chain links TRBV28 with TRBJ1-4; TRBD1 matches at 8 bases. CDR3 length equals 18 residues. The ends lost 9 bases at V and 8 bases at J; junction bases unmatched: 23. Looked up from germline, CDR1 is MDHEN and CDR2 is SYDVKM. The chain's CDR3 is CASILRVGRRTGREKLFF. The CDR3 nucleotides read TGTGCCAGTATACTGAGGGTTGGGAGACGGACAGGGCGGGAAAAACTGTTTTTT.

The J gene is TRBJ2-2, the V gene TRBV7-3; 8 nucleotides match TRBD1. The V gene's germline CDR1 is SGHTA and CDR2 FQGTGA. With 5 bases clipped from V and 8 bases from J, the junction kept 7 bases outside the gene matches. The CDR3 is 14 amino acids. The CDR3 region is CASSQDRVNGELFF. The CDR3 nucleotides are TGTGCCAGCAGCCAGGACAGGGTTAATGGGGAGCTGTTTTTT.

The chain joins TRBV15 to TRBJ2-1; D gene uncertain. V lost 0 bases to trimming and J lost 4 bases, with 13 bases between them. The CDR3 consists of 16 residues. Germline loops: CDR1 LNHNV, CDR2 YYDKDF (reference sequence). CDR3 sequence reads: CATSRDGVIGYNEQFF. In DNA, the CDR3 is TGTGCCACCAGCAGAGATGGGGTGATTGGGTACAATGAGCAGTTCTTC.

The V and J genes are TRBV5-4 and TRBJ1-2; D might be TRBD1 (6 bases). CDR1 is SGHNT and CDR2 is YYREEE in the germline V gene (reference sequence). The CDR3 runs 16 residues. V was pared by 0 bases and J by 4 bases, with 16 bases between. The CDR3 region is CASSLGAGQFSYGYTF. The CDR3 DNA is TGTGCCAGCAGCTTGGGAGCTGGACAGTTTTCCTATGGCTACACCTTC.

The J gene is TRBJ2-7, the V gene TRBV19, with D maybe TRBD1 (6 bases). Trimming pared 3 bases from V and 2 bases from J, leaving 14 bases between. This CDR3 comprises 15 residues. Per germline, CDR1 LNHDA and CDR2 SQIVND (reference sequence). CDR3 in amino acids: CASSISGQLTYEQYF. The CDR3 DNA reads as TGTGCCAGTAGTATTTCAGGACAGTTGACCTACGAGCAGTACTTC.

Comment on this clone: A read error may explain this, as a much larger clone is one base away. V usage is TRBV14 and J usage is TRBJ2-7; D call uncertain. V was shortened by 6 bases and J by 3 bases, with 6 bases between the two germline ends. Germline CDR1 is SGHDN and CDR2 is FVKESK. CDR3 length: 11 residues. The CDR3 loop is CASSANYEQYF. CDR3 bases: TGTGCCAGCAGTGCAAACTACGAGCAGTACTTC.

This clone was recorded once. The chain combines TRBV7-9 with TRBJ1-4, with 7 nucleotides matching TRBD1. The CDR3 has 13 residues. The trim removed 5 bases at V and 4 bases at J, leaving 1 base unmatched. Germline CDR1 SEHNR, CDR2 FQNEAQ (reference sequence). Written as DNA, the CDR3 is TGTGCCAGCAGCCAGGGGGTTAATGAAAAACTGTTTTTT. Amino acids: CASSQGVNEKLFF.

The V call is TRBV7-3, the J call TRBJ2-3; possible D gene TRBD2, 5 bases. The CDR3 contains 13 residues. Germline CDR1 and CDR2: SGHTA and FQGTGA. Between the trimmed V and J ends, which lost 5 bases and 1 base, there was a span of 7 bases. CDR3 loop: CASSAGGTDTQYF. CDR3 nucleotides: TGTGCCAGCAGCGCCGGGGGCACAGATACGCAGTATTTT.

This clone counts as medium-sized (0.01 to 0.1%). V usage is TRBV10-3 and J usage is TRBJ2-7; D is perhaps TRBD2 (5 bases). The V gene's germline CDR1 is ENHRY and CDR2 SYGVKD. The CDR3 totals 14 residues. V was trimmed by 6 bases and J by 5 bases, leaving 17 bases between them. The CDR3 is CAISAPRRANEQYF. As DNA, the CDR3 is TGTGCCATCAGCGCCCCCAGGCGGGCTAACGAGCAGTACTTC.

The chain carries TRBV6-6 and TRBJ1-5; possible D gene TRBD1, 5 bases. CDR3 length: 14 amino acids. Trimming cost V 6 bases and J 5 bases, with 14 bases left between them. Germline lookup yields CDR1 MNHNY and CDR2 SVGAGI (reference sequence). CDR3 in amino acids: CASRGRDYDQPQHF. As DNA, the CDR3 is TGTGCCAGCAGGGGGAGGGACTATGATCAGCCCCAGCATTTT.

The rearrangement joins TRBV5-6 to TRBJ1-2; perhaps TRBD1 as D (5 bases). From germline, CDR1 is SGHDT and CDR2 YYEEEE. The CDR3 sequence is 13 residues long. V was pared by 2 bases and J by 6 bases, with 11 bases between. CDR3 protein: CASSFWEGNGYTF. In DNA, the CDR3 is TGTGCCAGCAGCTTTTGGGAGGGGAATGGCTACACCTTC. The whole variable domain, remainder taken from reference TRBV5-6 and TRBJ1-2, is DAGVTQSPTHLIKTRGQQVTLRCSPKSGHDTVSWYQQALGQGPQFIFQYYEEEERQRGNFPDRFSGHQFPNYSSELNVNALLLGDSALYLCASSFWEGNGYTFGSGTRLTVV.

CDR3 sequence: CASSPDATGAGQYF. CDR3 in DNA: TGTGCCAGCAGCCCGGACGCCACGGGGGCAGGGCAGTACTTC. The genes are TRBV5-8 and TRBJ2-7, with D perhaps being TRBD1 or TRBD2 (6 bases each). The germline V gene has CDR1 SGHTS and CDR2 YDEGEE. V dropped 4 bases and J dropped 9 bases, with 20 bases sitting between them. This CDR3 region has 14 residues. The full variable domain, with the rest looked up from reference TRBV5-8 and TRBJ2-7, is EAGVTQSPTHLIKTRGQQATLRCSPISGHTSVYWYQQALGLGLQFLLWYDEGEERNRGNFPPRFSGRQFPNYSSELNVNALELEDSALYLCASSPDATGAGQYFGPGTRLTVT.

This chain links TRBV29-1 with TRBJ1-4; D is unclear. The CDR3 has 14 residues. Germline V gene data show CDR1 as SQVTM and CDR2 as ANQGSEA. Trimming took off 0 bases at V and 7 bases at J, with 12 bases between the two ends. CDR3 nucleotides: TGCAGCGTTGAAGATCAAGGGTTGGGTGAAAAACTGTTTTTT. Protein product: CSVEDQGLGEKLFF. The entire variable domain, with the rest obtained from reference TRBV29-1 and TRBJ1-4, is as follows: SAVISQKPSRDICQRGTSLTIQCQVDSQVTMMFWYRQQPGQSLTLIATANQGSEATYESGFVIDKFPISRPNLTFSTLTVSNMSPEDSSIYLCSVEDQGLGEKLFFGSGTQLSVL.

This rearrangement joins TRBV4-1 to TRBJ1-2, with TRBD1 matching 7 bases. V gave up 0 bases and J gave up 2 bases; unmatched junction bases: 9. Germline V CDR1 and CDR2: MGHRA, YSYEKL. The CDR3 is 17 amino acids. The chain's CDR3 is CASSQEGQASFNYGYTF. As DNA, the CDR3 is TGCGCCAGCAGCCAAGAAGGACAGGCGTCATTCAACTATGGCTACACCTTC.

The gene calls are TRBV5-1 and TRBJ2-3, with 9 bases matching TRBD2. The J segment lost 4 bases and the V segment lost 0 bases, leaving 6 bases of the junction unmatched. CDR3 size: 16 residues. The germline V gene has CDR1 SGHRS and CDR2 YFSETQ. CDR3 region: CASSLDAGGPSDTQYF. In DNA form, the CDR3 reads TGCGCCAGCAGCTTGGACGCGGGAGGGCCCTCAGATACGCAGTATTTT. Based on the CDR3 plus reference TRBV5-1 and TRBJ2-3, the full variable domain is KAGVTQTPRYLIKTRGQQVTLSCSPISGHRSVSWYQQTPGQGLQFLFEYFSETQRNKGNFPGRFSGRQFSNSRSEMNVSTLELGDSALYLCASSLDAGGPSDTQYFGPGTRLTVL.

CDR3 DNA: TGTGCCAGCAGCCGACAGGGGTACAATCAGCCCCAGCATTTT. It codes for CASSRQGYNQPQHF. The V call is TRBV2, the J call TRBJ1-5; 8 bases agree with TRBD1. This CDR3 comprises 14 residues. V lost 6 bases and J lost 3; bases outside the gene matches: 4. Per the germline V gene, CDR1 is SNHLY and CDR2 is FYNNEI. Supplemented by reference TRBV2 and TRBJ1-5, the full variable domain reads EPEVTQTPSHQVTQMGQEVILRCVPISNHLYFYWYRQILGQKVEFLVSFYNNEISEKSEIFDDQFSVERPDGSNFTLKIRSTKLEDSAMYFCASSRQGYNQPQHFGDGTRLSIL.

This clone was detected only once. The rearrangement uses TRBV9 and TRBJ1-1; D gene unclear. CDR1 is SGDLS and CDR2 is YYNGEE in the germline V gene. The CDR3 covers 15 residues. V gave up 0 bases and J gave up 1 base, with 10 bases separating them. The chain's CDR3 is CASSVGGSPNTEAFF. The CDR3 nucleotides read TGTGCCAGCAGCGTAGGAGGATCACCGAACACTGAAGCTTTCTTT.

The chain links TRBV4-1 to TRBJ2-2; TRBD2 matches at 7 bases. V trimming: 0 bases; J trimming: 0 bases; junction bases outside the gene matches: 4. CDR1 and CDR2 (germline): MGHRA, YSYEKL. This CDR3 is 17 amino acids long. Here the CDR3 reads CASSQDFRGANTGELFF. DNA of the CDR3: TGCGCCAGCAGCCAAGATTTTCGGGGGGCGAACACCGGGGAGCTGTTTTTT.

This rearrangement joins TRBV29-1 to TRBJ1-4, with 9 bases matching TRBD1. This CDR3 has 14 amino acids. V shed 7 bases, J shed 2 bases, and the junction held 5 bases outside the gene matches. Germline V gives CDR1 SQVTM, CDR2 ANQGSEA. The CDR3 DNA sequence: TGCAGCGCGGGGACAGGGACGACTAATGAAAAACTGTTTTTT. Residues: CSAGTGTTNEKLFF.

The chain has TRBV15 and TRBJ2-7, with D possibly TRBD1 on 5 matching bases. The CDR3 runs to 12 residues. Trimming pared 8 bases from V and 4 bases from J, leaving 12 bases between. CDR1 and CDR2 from the germline V gene are LNHNV and YYDKDF (reference sequence). CDR3 coding DNA: TGTGCCACCGGGGCAGGGCGATACGAGCAGTACTTC. Encoded protein: CATGAGRYEQYF.

This clone has only one observation. The rearrangement joins TRBV7-2 to TRBJ2-6, with D possibly TRBD2 on 6 matching bases. The V and J ends lost 4 bases and 3 bases respectively, with 10 bases between them. Germline values: CDR1 SGHTA, CDR2 FQGNSA. The CDR3 loop spans 15 amino acids. The CDR3 bases are TGTGCCAGCAGCTCGCAGGGAGGTGGGGCCAACGTCCTGACTTTC. Encoded protein: CASSSQGGGANVLTF.

The chain combines TRBV6-5 with TRBJ1-1; 9 nucleotides align to TRBD1. CDR1 MNHEY and CDR2 SVGAGI come from the germline V gene. V trimming: 0 bases; J trimming: 4 bases; junction bases outside the gene matches: 3. The CDR3 length is 15 residues. CDR3 sequence (DNA): TGTGCCAGCAGTTACTCGATGACAGGGGGCACTGAAGCTTTCTTT. It yields the protein CASSYSMTGGTEAFF.

CDR3 sequence reads: CASSPTGLGETQYF. DNA of the CDR3: TGCGCCAGCAGCCCTACTGGCCTGGGAGAGACCCAGTACTTC. This rearrangement joins TRBV5-1 to TRBJ2-5; D is unresolved. With 4 bases removed from V and 4 bases from J, the gap between germline ends came to 14 bases. Germline CDR1 is SGHRS and CDR2 is YFSETQ. CDR3 length: 14 amino acids.

This clone was recorded a few times. V and J are TRBV2 and TRBJ1-6, with D perhaps matching TRBD1 (6 bases). This CDR3 contains 16 residues. The germline CDR1 and CDR2 sequences are SNHLY and FYNNEI. V gave up 4 bases and J gave up 0 bases, with 10 bases separating them. The CDR3 loop reads CASSGQEPSYNSPLHF. CDR3 nucleotide sequence: TGTGCCAGCAGTGGACAGGAGCCCTCCTATAATTCACCCCTCCACTTT. The full variable domain, in which reference TRBV2 and TRBJ1-6 provide the parts outside the CDR3, is EPEVTQTPSHQVTQMGQEVILRCVPISNHLYFYWYRQILGQKVEFLVSFYNNEISEKSEIFDDQFSVERPDGSNFTLKIRSTKLEDSAMYFCASSGQEPSYNSPLHFGNGTRLTVT.

The chain couples TRBV10-3 to TRBJ2-7; 8 bases are shared with TRBD2. This CDR3 spans 18 amino acids. Germline loops: CDR1 ENHRY, CDR2 SYGVKD. Trimming at V came to 0 bases and at J to 2 bases, leaving 12 bases not matched to a gene. CDR3 nucleotide sequence: TGTGCCATCAGTGAGTCCGGGACTAGTCACCCGACCGCCTACGAGCAGTACTTC. Translation gives CAISESGTSHPTAYEQYF.

This clone has a handful of counts. The rearrangement links TRBV11-1 to TRBJ2-7; D gene unclear. The CDR3 extends over 11 amino acids. Germline V CDR1 and CDR2: SGHAT, FQDESV (reference sequence). V was trimmed by 3 bases and J by 5 bases, leaving 5 bases between them. CDR3 coding DNA: TGTGCCAGCAGCTTGGGCCACGAGCAGTACTTC. Amino acid sequence: CASSLGHEQYF.

This clone has more than one count but fewer than ten. The CDR3 loop reads CAISESKVWLYF. CDR3 nucleotide sequence: TGTGCCATCAGTGAGTCGAAGGTCTGGTTATATTTT. The chain uses TRBV10-3 and TRBJ1-3; D is ambiguous. The germline V and J ends were trimmed by 0 bases and 14 bases, with 11 bases remaining between them. Germline V gives CDR1 ENHRY, CDR2 SYGVKD. The CDR3 loop spans 12 amino acids.